In this sample, the clone carrying this T cell receptor beta chain turned up many times. Its target is unknown. TCRdb reprocessed the PCR reads with MiXCR, giving one entry per CDR3 protein. The table lists about 320,000 distinct CDR3 sequences, under 25% of them singletons. Source material for naive CD8 libraries was roughly 18,000 to 1,100,000 sorted cells, with 10%, 30% or 50% RNA. CDR1 is MGHRA, CDR2 YSYEKL, per germline. The V and J ends lost 2 bases and 5 bases respectively, with 6 bases between them. The CDR3 is 13 residues long. This record comes from a study of molecular identifiers for immune sequencing clone quantification. General study findings and limits: Over 99% of CMV-specific effector molecules, but under 1% of naive ones, were in clones above 20 copies.

Sequencing used naive CD8+ T cells from blood, with Jurkat cell RNA spiked in. Subset described: FACS-sorted CD8+CD4-CCR7+CD45RA+ naive T cells. V gene TRBV4-1 combines with J gene TRBJ1-4, with unresolved D. This TCR came from a human donor in good health. Some libraries in this study had Jurkat cell RNA spiked in. For the CDR3, the DNA is TGCGCCAGCAGCCAAACAGAAAATGAAAAACTGTTTTTT. This sequence encodes CASSQTENEKLFF.